This T cell receptor beta chain was identified during a study of T cells after yellow fever vaccination. Study-level information: Preparation of fractions with low cell numbers was performed using SMART-Seq v4 Ultra Low Input.

Notes on the study in general: Among primary-vaccination clones, most reappeared after the booster, at roughly 95% for CD4 and around 91% for CD8. One caveat is that FACS-sorted repertoires could contain abundant clonotypes contaminating from the bulk population.

About this clonotype: No antigen is known for it.

A universal primer site and UMIs were added as TCR cDNA was made by 5'RACE template switching. TCRdb re-called the 5' RACE reads through MiXCR, storing one row per CDR3 protein. The sample holds under 700,000 distinct CDR3 sequences; 17% are singletons and the top ten take 17%. The CDR3 is made up of 13 amino acids. V lost 5 bases and J 9 bases, leaving 13 bases between the germline ends. Germline CDR1 SEHNR, CDR2 FQNEAQ (reference sequence). J is TRBJ2-2 and V is TRBV7-9; D uncertain. The origin of this receptor is a man aged 18 to 29 who received the YFV17D yellow fever vaccine. This specimen consisted of PBMCs, obtained 5 days after the first yellow fever vaccination. The CDR3 region has the DNA TGTGCCAGCAGCCCAGAGTACCTCCGGGAGCTGTTTTTT. Residues: CASSPEYLRELFF.